What follows is one T cell receptor beta chain and its context. Its specificity is unknown. Time point here: week 35, safety follow-up. Topical imiquimod accompanied each vaccine dose, which consisted of 300 ug of mutant IDH1 20-mer peptide. Donor diagnoses consisted of new WHO grade 3 or 4 IDH1-mutant, ATRX-lost astrocytomas. Trimming removed 2 bases at V and 1 base at J, with 8 bases between. The CDR3 spans 14 residues. Germline assignment: CDR1 SGHVS and CDR2 FQNEAQ. The data stem from a study of a mutant IDH1 vaccine in newly diagnosed glioma. Assay used: immunoSEQ multiplex PCR; TCRdb lists only in-frame clones, some missing. This repertoire shows 40,000 to 55,000 clones, 76% found once; its top ten account for 10% to 15%. Regarding the study as a whole: Immune responses arising from the vaccine appeared in 80% to 95% of patients.

The sequence derives from a man aged 35-49 years with glioma. Sequences were derived from PBMCs, sampled from a glioma patient whose treatment included an IDH1 peptide vaccine. The J gene is TRBJ1-1, the V gene TRBV7-8; D remains ambiguous. This chain's CDR3 is CASSLQGKNTEAFF. The CDR3 region has the DNA TGTGCCAGCAGCTTACAAGGGAAGAACACTGAAGCTTTCTTT.